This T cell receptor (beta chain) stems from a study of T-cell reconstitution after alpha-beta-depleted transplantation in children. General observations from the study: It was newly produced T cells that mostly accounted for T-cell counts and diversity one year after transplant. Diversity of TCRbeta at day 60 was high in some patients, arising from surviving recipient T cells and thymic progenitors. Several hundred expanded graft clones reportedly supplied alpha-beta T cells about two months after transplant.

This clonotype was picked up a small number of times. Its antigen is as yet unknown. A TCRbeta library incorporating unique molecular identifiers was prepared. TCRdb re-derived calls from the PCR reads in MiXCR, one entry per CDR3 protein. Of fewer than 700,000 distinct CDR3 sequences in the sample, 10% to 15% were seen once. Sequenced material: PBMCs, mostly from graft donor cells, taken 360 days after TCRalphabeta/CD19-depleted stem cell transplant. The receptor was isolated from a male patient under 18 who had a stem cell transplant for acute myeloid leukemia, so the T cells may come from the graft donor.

CDR3 protein: CASSQDSVLAGYANTGELFF. As DNA, the CDR3 is TGCGCCAGCAGCCAAGATTCGGTGCTAGCGGGTTACGCGAACACCGGGGAGCTGTTTTTT. The J gene is TRBJ2-2, the V gene TRBV4-3, with 8 bases aligning to TRBD2. Losses at the gene ends were 0 bases for V and 0 bases for J; bases not matched to a gene: 12. The CDR3 length is 20 residues. CDR1 and CDR2 from the germline V gene are LGHNA and YSLEER.